The next 14 T cell receptor beta chains were all read from a single sample in a study of cytomegalovirus exposure and HLA in healthy donors. This PCR relied on a set of 60 Vbeta primers and 13 Jbeta primers. This table comes from immunoSEQ multiplex PCR, and its TCRdb copy is limited to in-frame clones, with some not included. This sample carries 82,000 or so clones, around a tenth of them seen once, and the ten largest clones take approximately 25%. Sequences were obtained from PBMCs. All receptors derive from a man aged 55 to 70 in good health and CMV-seropositive.

V and J are TRBV7-2 and TRBJ2-7; D gene uncertain. The germline CDR1 and CDR2 sequences are SGHTA and FQGNSA. This CDR3 is built from 14 residues. V was cut by 1 base and J by 6 bases, with 13 bases left in between. The DNA for the CDR3 is TGTGCCAGCAGCTTAGTAGCCCGCGACGGCGAGCAGTACTTC. Translation: CASSLVARDGEQYF.

Points on this clone: The junction and the germline gene differ at one end; a read error may be behind it. The V gene is TRBV2, the J gene TRBJ1-4, with TRBD1 matching 8 bases. The CDR3 contains 12 residues. The V gene's germline CDR1 is SNHLY and CDR2 FYNNEI. Written as DNA, the CDR3 is TGTGCCAGCAGTGAAGCACCGGACAGGGTCCTCTTT. Its translation is CASSEAPDRVLF.

This chain connects TRBV7-9 to TRBJ1-4, with TRBD1 identical over 7 bases. CDR1 and CDR2 (germline): SEHNR, FQNEAQ (reference sequence). The CDR3 length is 17 residues. The junction had 14 bases not matched to a gene; V was cut back by 2 bases and J by 8 bases. The CDR3 region has the DNA TGTGCCAGCAGCTTATCAGGGGGGCGCGGGACTTTCGAAAAACTGTTTTTT. Its translation: CASSLSGGRGTFEKLFF.

The chain links TRBV2 to TRBJ1-5, with a possible D match to TRBD1 (5 bases). CDR1 SNHLY and CDR2 FYNNEI come from the germline V gene. With 2 bases removed from V and 5 bases from J, the gap between germline ends came to 13 bases. The CDR3 is 15 amino acids. The CDR3 nucleotides are TGTGCCAGCAGTGAAAATGGGGGGGAGGATCAGCCCCAGCATTTT. Translation gives CASSENGGEDQPQHF. Complete variable domain (other parts from reference TRBV2 and TRBJ1-5): EPEVTQTPSHQVTQMGQEVILRCVPISNHLYFYWYRQILGQKVEFLVSFYNNEISEKSEIFDDQFSVERPDGSNFTLKIRSTKLEDSAMYFCASSENGGEDQPQHFGDGTRLSIL.

The genes are TRBV27 and TRBJ2-3; the match to TRBD1 covers 12 bases. CDR1 MNHEY and CDR2 SMNVEV come from the germline V gene (reference sequence). Trimming removed 4 bases from V and 4 bases from J; junction bases left unmatched: 6. This CDR3 has 16 amino acids. CDR3 DNA: TGTGCCAGCAGTTCCCCGGGACAGGGGGCCGCAGATACGCAGTATTTT. As protein: CASSSPGQGAADTQYF.

This clone was counted a few times. As DNA, the CDR3 is TGTGCCAGCAGTTCACAAGGACAGGGGCGGAACACTGAAGCTTTCTTT. Its protein product is CASSSQGQGRNTEAFF. The genes are TRBV6-5 and TRBJ1-1, with 9 positions matching TRBD1. Germline CDR1 is MNHEY and CDR2 is SVGAGI. V trimming: 4 bases; J trimming: 1 base; junction bases outside the gene matches: 7. CDR3 size: 16 residues.

This clone was counted only a few times. This chain connects TRBV30 to TRBJ1-6; 7 bases are shared with TRBD1. This CDR3 has 15 amino acids. Trimming took 3 bases from V and 3 from J; bases not matched to a gene: 5. Germline V gene sequence: CDR1 GTSNPN, CDR2 SVGIG (reference sequence). The CDR3 region has the DNA TGTGCCTGGAGATTACAGGGGATCTATAATTCACCCCTCCACTTT. It translates to CAWRLQGIYNSPLHF.

The chain couples TRBV2 to TRBJ1-1; 9 positions agree with TRBD1. Germline trimming cut 8 bases from V and 10 bases from J; bases unmatched to any gene: 14. The CDR3 covers 14 residues. Germline V gene lookup returns CDR1 SNHLY and CDR2 FYNNEI. CDR3 in amino acids: CASGLPGQGEVAFF. The CDR3 DNA sequence: TGTGCCAGCGGGTTACCGGGACAGGGAGAGGTAGCTTTCTTT.

The chain has TRBV28 and TRBJ1-6, with TRBD1 identical over 7 bases. The trim removed 5 bases at V and 7 bases at J, leaving 8 bases unmatched. Germline values: CDR1 MDHEN, CDR2 SYDVKM. This CDR3 is built from 15 residues. The CDR3 region is CASSGRTGKNSPLHF. CDR3 sequence (DNA): TGTGCCAGCAGTGGGCGGACAGGCAAGAATTCACCCCTCCACTTT.

This clone was recorded a few times. V is TRBV11-2 and J is TRBJ1-4, with TRBD1 matching over 9 bases. Germline CDR1 reads SGHAT; CDR2 reads FQNNGV. Unmatched junction bases numbered 1, after V lost 3 bases and J lost 5 bases. This CDR3 has 14 amino acids. CDR3: CASSFGTGNEKLFF. Here the CDR3 DNA reads TGTGCCAGCAGCTTTGGGACAGGGAATGAAAAACTGTTTTTT.

The CDR3 sequence is CASTAGGTPIAHEQYF. The CDR3 nucleotides are TGTGCCAGCACGGCGGGAGGGACGCCTATAGCCCACGAGCAGTACTTC. V and J are TRBV28 and TRBJ2-7, with 9 bases identical to TRBD2. CDR3 length equals 16 residues. Germline lookup yields CDR1 MDHEN and CDR2 SYDVKM. V was pared by 7 bases and J by 5 bases, with 15 bases of the junction left unmatched.

The rearrangement uses TRBV19 and TRBJ2-3, with 15 bases that match TRBD2. The CDR3 is made up of 13 amino acids. The trim removed 5 bases at V and 13 bases at J, leaving 4 bases unmatched. Germline CDR1 reads LNHDA; CDR2 reads SQIVND (reference sequence). CDR3 nucleotides: TGTGCCAGTAGTCCCCGGACTAGCGGGGGGGAGTATTTT. Translated: CASSPRTSGGEYF.

A few counts support this clone. The chain employs TRBV6-4 and TRBJ2-1; D call uncertain. The CDR3 is made up of 13 amino acids. The ends were cut back, 4 bases at V and 8 bases at J, with 12 bases in the middle. Germline CDR1 reads MRHNA; CDR2 reads SNTAGT. The DNA of the CDR3 is TGTGCCAGCAGTGGGCTAGTCAAGTATGAGCAGTTCTTC. Residues: CASSGLVKYEQFF.

This clone was counted a few times. The gene calls are TRBV6-1 and TRBJ1-2; TRBD1 agrees at 12 bases. CDR3 length: 13 amino acids. The V gene end was trimmed by 7 bases and the J gene end by 7 bases; junction bases not matched to a gene: 4. The germline V gene has CDR1 MNHNS and CDR2 SASEGT. The CDR3 nucleotides are TGTGCCAGCATGGGACAGGGGGCGACTGGCTACACCTTC. Translation: CASMGQGATGYTF.